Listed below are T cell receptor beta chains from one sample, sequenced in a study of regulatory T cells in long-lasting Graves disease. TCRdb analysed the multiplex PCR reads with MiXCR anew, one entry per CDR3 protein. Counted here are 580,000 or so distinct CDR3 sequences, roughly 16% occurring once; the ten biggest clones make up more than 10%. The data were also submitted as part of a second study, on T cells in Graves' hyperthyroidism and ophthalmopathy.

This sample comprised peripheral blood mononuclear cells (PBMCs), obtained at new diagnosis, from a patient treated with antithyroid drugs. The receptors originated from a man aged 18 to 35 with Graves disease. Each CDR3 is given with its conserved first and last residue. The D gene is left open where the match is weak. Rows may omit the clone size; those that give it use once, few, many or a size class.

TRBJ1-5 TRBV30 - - CAWSVGNENQPQHF TGTGCCTGGAGTGTAGGAAATGAAAATCAGCCCCAGCATTTT
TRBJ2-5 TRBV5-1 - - CASSWGPQETQYF TGTGCCAGCTCTTGGGGACCCCAAGAGACCCAGTACTTC
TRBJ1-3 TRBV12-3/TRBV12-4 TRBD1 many CASITERGRIGNTIYF TGTGCCAGCATTACCGAGAGGGGGCGTATTGGAAACACCATATATTTT
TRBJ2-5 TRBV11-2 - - CASSSQLAWGETQYF TGTGCCAGCAGCTCCCAATTGGCCTGGGGAGAGACCCAGTACTTC
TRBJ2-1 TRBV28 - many CASRSWRRGGEQFF TGTGCCAGCAGGTCGTGGAGGCGGGGAGGTGAGCAGTTCTTC
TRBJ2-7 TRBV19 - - CASRAGTPPREQYF TGTGCCAGTAGAGCAGGGACTCCACCGCGTGAGCAGTACTTC
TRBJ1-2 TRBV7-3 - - CASSEGKDYGYTF TGTGCCAGCAGCGAGGGGAAGGACTATGGCTACACCTTC
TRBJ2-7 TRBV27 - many CASSFATDTYEQYF TGTGCCAGCAGTTTCGCGACAGACACCTACGAGCAGTACTTC
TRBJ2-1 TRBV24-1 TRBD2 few CATSDPSGRALHEQFF TGTGCCACCAGTGACCCGAGCGGGAGGGCCCTCCATGAGCAGTTCTTC
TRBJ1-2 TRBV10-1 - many CASSEGSGSYYGYTF TGCGCCAGCAGTGAGGGGTCGGGCAGCTACTATGGCTACACCTTC
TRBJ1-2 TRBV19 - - CASVGGRVGGYTF TGTGCCAGTGTCGGGGGGCGCGTAGGAGGCTACACCTTC
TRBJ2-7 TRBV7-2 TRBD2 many CASSSRGEGPYEQYF TGTGCCAGCAGCTCCCGTGGGGAGGGGCCCTACGAGCAGTACTTC
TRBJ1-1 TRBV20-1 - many CSASRGANTEAFF TGCAGTGCAAGCCGGGGGGCGAACACTGAAGCTTTCTTT
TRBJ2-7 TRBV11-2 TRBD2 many CASSPYPSSGTYEQYF TGTGCCAGCAGCCCGTACCCGTCTAGCGGGACCTACGAGCAGTACTTC
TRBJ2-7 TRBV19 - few CASSTTGISSYEQYF TGTGCCAGTAGTACCACAGGGATTTCATCCTACGAGCAGTACTTC
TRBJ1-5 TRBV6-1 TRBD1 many CASSGTGGFQPQHF TGTGCCAGCAGCGGGACAGGGGGCTTTCAGCCCCAGCATTTT
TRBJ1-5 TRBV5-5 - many CASSLAEDQPQHF TGTGCCAGCAGCTTGGCAGAGGATCAGCCCCAGCATTTT
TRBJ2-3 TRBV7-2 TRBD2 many CASSSRLAGGADTQYF TGTGCCAGCAGCTCCCGTTTAGCGGGAGGAGCAGATACGCAGTATTTT
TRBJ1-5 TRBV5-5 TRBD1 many CASSLVGQGLDQPQHF TGTGCCAGCAGCTTGGTGGGACAGGGGTTGGATCAGCCCCAGCATTTT